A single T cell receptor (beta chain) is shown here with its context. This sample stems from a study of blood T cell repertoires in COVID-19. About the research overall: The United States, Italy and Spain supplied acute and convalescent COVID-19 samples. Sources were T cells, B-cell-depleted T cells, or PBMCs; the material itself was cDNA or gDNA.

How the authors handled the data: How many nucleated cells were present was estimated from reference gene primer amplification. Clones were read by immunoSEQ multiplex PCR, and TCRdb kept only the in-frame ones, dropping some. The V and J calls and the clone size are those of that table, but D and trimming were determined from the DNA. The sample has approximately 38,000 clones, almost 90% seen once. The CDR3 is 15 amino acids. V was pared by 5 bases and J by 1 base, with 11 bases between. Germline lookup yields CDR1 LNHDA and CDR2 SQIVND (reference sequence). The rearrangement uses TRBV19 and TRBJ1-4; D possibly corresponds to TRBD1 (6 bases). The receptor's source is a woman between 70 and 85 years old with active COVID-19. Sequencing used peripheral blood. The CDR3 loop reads CASSQQGGTNEKLFF. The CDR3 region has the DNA TGTGCCAGTAGTCAACAGGGTGGAACTAATGAAAAACTGTTTTTT.